The sequence of this TCR beta chain was determined in a study of blood T cell repertoires in COVID-19 (TCRdb year 2020). Background for the entire study: Samples from collaborators originated in the United States, Italy and Spain and spanned both the acute and convalescent phases of COVID-19. The prospective study material was composed of cDNA or gDNA derived from T cells, B-cell-depleted T cells, or PBMCs. The dataset comprised deeply sampled blood TCRbeta repertoires from subjects exposed to, actively infected with, or recovered from COVID-19. A freely available public database, intended as a resource for researchers studying the immune response to SARS-CoV-2, is where the repertoires were released. Samples were obtained from the ongoing ImmuneRACE study (first 160 participants) and from 1,000 to 1,500 subjects provided by 6 global collaborators. Nearly every sample came with metadata listing a de-identified subject ID, COVID-19 status, age in years and sex. Where available, HLA class I and class II types were taken from metadata supplied by the sample provider and were not determined by assay-based typing.

TCRbeta CDR3 regions were amplified from genomic DNA using the immunoSEQ Assay, a bias-controlled multiplex PCR. Under the source paper's analysis protocol: Within the assay, amplification of reference gene primers was used to estimate how many nucleated cells each sample contained. Sequence reads were collapsed and filtered to measure the absolute abundance of every unique TCRbeta CDR3 rearrangement. For each sample, productive Simpson clonality was calculated by taking the square root of Simpson's diversity index across productive rearrangements. TCRdb's version of the immuneACCESS table is confined to in-frame rearrangements and falls short of the full clone set. An unresolved V gene accounts for under half of the shortfall where checked; the remainder is of unknown origin. That table is the source of V, J and clone size, and D and trimming were worked out from the DNA. This sample has about 250,000 clones in its table, and more than 70% of those were observed once. Under 8% of the sample goes to the ten largest clones.

To note about this clone: There is no known antigen for this receptor. Base qualities are not at hand, and no much larger clone is one base apart.

In Seattle, one collaborating source enrolled patients while the infection was active and tracked those patients longitudinally over the course of disease. Whole blood was collected in K2EDTA tubes by collaborating institutions according to the institutions' own protocols. For TCRbeta analysis, collaborator samples were shipped as frozen whole blood, as isolated PBMCs, or as DNA extracted from either sample type. What the authors observed across the whole study: The quantity of clinical and demographic metadata differed by source and by participant and was supplied without curation.

The CDR3 runs 13 amino acids, cysteine and phenylalanine included. CDR3 DNA is the only sequence kept; it has 39 bases, read in frame from the first base. Based on the germline V gene, the CDR1 and CDR2 sequences are MDHEN and SYDVKM. V was cut back by 6 bases and J by 4 bases, leaving a gap of 12 bases between them. The receptor chain draws on TRBV28 and TRBJ2-5; matching of 7 bases hints at TRBD2 as the D gene. This receptor was taken from a woman aged 25-40 years with COVID-19, enrolled during active disease. Sequenced sample: peripheral blood. Here is the DNA: TGTGCCAGCAGACTAGGGGGGGCAGAGACCCAGTACTTC. Its product reads: CASRLGGAETQYF.